This TCR beta chain was observed in a study of cytomegalovirus exposure and HLA in healthy donors. Generated by immunoSEQ multiplex PCR, the TCRdb table keeps only in-frame clones and is missing some. The sample shows under 150,000 clones, roughly 90% of them seen only once. Germline V gene data show CDR1 as LNHDA and CDR2 as SQIVND (reference sequence). Trimming cost V 6 bases and J 5 bases; bases outside gene matches: 8. This CDR3 contains 15 residues. The chain employs TRBV19 and TRBJ2-1; TRBD2 agrees at 9 bases. Sequencing input: PBMCs. This sequence was found in a woman between 18 and 30 years old in good health and CMV-seronegative. The chain's CDR3 is CASRPIAGDHNEQFF. The DNA of the CDR3 is TGTGCCAGTAGGCCAATAGCGGGAGACCACAATGAGCAGTTCTTC. Full variable domain (rest looked up from reference TRBV19 and TRBJ2-1): DGGITQSPKYLFRKEGQNVTLSCEQNLNHDAMYWYRQDPGQGLRLIYYSQIVNDFQKGDIAEGYSVSREKKESFPLTVTSAQKNPTAFYLCASRPIAGDHNEQFFGPGTRLTVL.